This T cell receptor beta chain was captured in a study of cytomegalovirus exposure and HLA in healthy donors (dated by TCRdb to 2016 to 2017). Some background on the complete study: According to a later analysis, one platform produced both the roughly 110 validation repertoires and the 700 or so repertoires of the first cohort. The aim of the study was to test whether cataloging public T cell receptors could identify signatures of past pathogen exposure. Along with the approximately 670-subject first cohort, a separate validation cohort of around 110 different subjects was used. To predict cytomegalovirus infection status, the study brought together high-throughput TCR immunosequencing, statistical association of individual TCRs with disease status, and machine learning.

Libraries were prepared through the immunoSEQ multiplex PCR assay. For the original study's pipeline: A statistical classification framework was built to diagnose cytomegalovirus status from the catalog of TCR beta chain sequences. Entries here come from immuneACCESS through TCRdb and include only in-frame sequences with V and J called. Some clones fail to appear in such tables; in the studies checked, an unresolved V gene covers under half of the shortfall, and the cause of the remainder is unknown. The V and J calls and clone size are taken from that table; D and trimming were inferred from the DNA. The sample data list about 150,000 clones, and 91% of these were observed just once. 0.6% to 0.8% of the sample is taken by the ten largest. Regarding this clone: The specificity of this receptor is unknown. Base-call qualities are not available, and no considerably larger clone is one nucleotide away.

The study at large found these results: While some public TCRs were present in many individuals, most TCR sequences turned up only very rarely across donors. A few of the identified cytomegalovirus-associated TCR beta chains were confirmed in vitro to be specific for cytomegalovirus antigens. The validation cohort had no HLA typing available for a later analysis, so co-occurrence within that cohort was assessed over all 130 or so repertoires. In the study, around 150 TCR beta chains were listed as associated with cytomegalovirus. According to the authors, the approach could potentially be generalized to other disease states and immunological phenotypes. The classifier was reported to diagnose cytomegalovirus status with high specificity and sensitivity in both the original and validation cohorts. In a later analysis, TCRs clustered in the first cohort were found to also tend to co-occur in the 120 or so validation repertoires, with 90% to 95% of cluster scores above 0.

Separate from the approximately 670-subject first cohort, the validation cohort of 95 to 150 subjects was the group to which the donors belonged. The clonotype comes from a man aged 18 to 30 in good health and CMV-seronegative. Sequences were obtained from PBMCs.

CDR3 sequence: CASSFGLTGYTQYF. The nucleotide sequence is TGTGCCAGCAGCTTTGGACTCACGGGATATACGCAGTATTTT. The sequence joins TRBV11-2 to TRBJ2-3, with TRBD2 tentatively as D gene (5 bases match). The CDR3 starts with the cysteine, ends with the phenylalanine, and has 14 residues. Only CDR3 DNA remains: 42 bases, in frame from the first base. From a lookup of the germline V gene, CDR1 and CDR2 are SGHAT and FQNNGV. The V end loses 3 bases and the J end loses 7 bases, and a stretch of 14 bases separates them.